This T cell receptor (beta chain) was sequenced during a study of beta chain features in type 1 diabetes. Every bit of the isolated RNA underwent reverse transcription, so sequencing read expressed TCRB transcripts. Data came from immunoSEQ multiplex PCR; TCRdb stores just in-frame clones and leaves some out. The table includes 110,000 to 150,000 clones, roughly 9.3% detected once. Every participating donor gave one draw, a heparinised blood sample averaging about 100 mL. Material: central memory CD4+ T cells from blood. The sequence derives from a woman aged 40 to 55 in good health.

Here the CDR3 reads CASSLDSLQYF. The DNA for the CDR3 is TGTGCCAGCAGCTTAGACTCCCTCCAGTACTTC. The J gene is TRBJ2-5, the V gene TRBV11-2; D not certain. V was pared by 0 bases and J by 10 bases, with 6 bases between. Germline V gene lookup returns CDR1 SGHAT and CDR2 FQNNGV. This CDR3 is 11 amino acids long.